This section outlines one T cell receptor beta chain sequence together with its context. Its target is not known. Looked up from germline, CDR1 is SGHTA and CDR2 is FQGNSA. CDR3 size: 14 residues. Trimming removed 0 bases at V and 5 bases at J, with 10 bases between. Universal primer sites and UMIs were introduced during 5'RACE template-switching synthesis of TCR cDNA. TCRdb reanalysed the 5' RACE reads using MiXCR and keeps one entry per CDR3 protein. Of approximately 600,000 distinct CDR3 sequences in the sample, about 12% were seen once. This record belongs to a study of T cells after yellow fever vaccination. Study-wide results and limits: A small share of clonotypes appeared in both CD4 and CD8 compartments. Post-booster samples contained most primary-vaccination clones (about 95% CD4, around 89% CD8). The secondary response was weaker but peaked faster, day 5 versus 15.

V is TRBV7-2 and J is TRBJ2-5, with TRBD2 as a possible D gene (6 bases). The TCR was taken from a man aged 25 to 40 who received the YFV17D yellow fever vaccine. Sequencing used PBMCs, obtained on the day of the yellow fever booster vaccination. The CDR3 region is CASSLAIGRETQYF. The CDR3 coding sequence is TGTGCCAGCAGCTTAGCGATAGGGAGGGAGACCCAGTACTTC.